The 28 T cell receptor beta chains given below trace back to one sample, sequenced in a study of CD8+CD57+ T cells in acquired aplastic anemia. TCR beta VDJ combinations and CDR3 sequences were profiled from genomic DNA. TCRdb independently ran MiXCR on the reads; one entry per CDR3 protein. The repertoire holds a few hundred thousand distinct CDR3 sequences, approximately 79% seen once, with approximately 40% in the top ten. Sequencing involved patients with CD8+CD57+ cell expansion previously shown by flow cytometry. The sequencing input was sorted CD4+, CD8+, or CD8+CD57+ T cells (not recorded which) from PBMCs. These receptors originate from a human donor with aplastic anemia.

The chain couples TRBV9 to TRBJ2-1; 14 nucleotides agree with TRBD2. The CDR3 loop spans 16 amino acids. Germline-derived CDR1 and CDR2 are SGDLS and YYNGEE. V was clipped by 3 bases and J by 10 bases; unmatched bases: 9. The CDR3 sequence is CASSDRLAGGPEEQFF. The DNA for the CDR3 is TGTGCCAGCAGCGATCGACTAGCGGGAGGGCCGGAGGAGCAGTTCTTC.

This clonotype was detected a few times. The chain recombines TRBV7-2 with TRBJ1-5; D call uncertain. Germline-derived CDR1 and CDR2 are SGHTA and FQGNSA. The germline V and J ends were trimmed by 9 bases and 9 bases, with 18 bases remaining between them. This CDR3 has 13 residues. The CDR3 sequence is CASSLETARPQHF. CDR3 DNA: TGTGCCAGTAGTCTTGAGACCGCACGGCCCCAGCATTTT. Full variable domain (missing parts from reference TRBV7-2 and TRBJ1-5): GAGVSQSPSNKVTEKGKDVELRCDPISGHTALYWYRQSLGQGLEFLIYFQGNSAPDKSGLPSDRFSAERTGGSVSTLTIQRTQQEDSAVYLCASSLETARPQHFGDGTRLSIL.

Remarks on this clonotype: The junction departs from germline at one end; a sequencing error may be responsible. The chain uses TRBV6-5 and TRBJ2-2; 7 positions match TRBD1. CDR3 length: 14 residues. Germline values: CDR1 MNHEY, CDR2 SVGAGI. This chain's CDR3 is CAISAGTDSGELFF. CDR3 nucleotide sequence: TGCGCCATCAGTGCCGGGACAGACTCCGGGGAGCTGTTTTTT.

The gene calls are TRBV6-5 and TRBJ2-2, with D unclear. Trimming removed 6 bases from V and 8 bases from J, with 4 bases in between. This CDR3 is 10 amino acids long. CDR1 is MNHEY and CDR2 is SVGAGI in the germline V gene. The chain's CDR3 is CASSQGELFF. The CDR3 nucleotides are TGTGCCAGCAGCCAGGGGGAGCTGTTTTTT.

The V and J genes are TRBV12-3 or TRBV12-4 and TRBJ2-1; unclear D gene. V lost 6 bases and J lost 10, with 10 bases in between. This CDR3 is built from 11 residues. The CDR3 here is CASSLGAEQFF. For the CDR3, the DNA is TGTGCCAGCAGCTTGGGCGCCGAGCAGTTCTTC.

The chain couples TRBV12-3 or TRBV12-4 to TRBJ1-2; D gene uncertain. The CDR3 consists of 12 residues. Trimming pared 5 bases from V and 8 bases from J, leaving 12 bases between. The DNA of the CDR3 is TGTGCCAGCAGTCTTGAGACGGACGGCTACACCTTC. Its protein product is CASSLETDGYTF.

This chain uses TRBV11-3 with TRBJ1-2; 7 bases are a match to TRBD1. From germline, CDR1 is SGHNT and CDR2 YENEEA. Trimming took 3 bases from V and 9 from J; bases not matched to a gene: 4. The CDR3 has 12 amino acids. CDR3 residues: CASSLGQYCYTF. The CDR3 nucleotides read TGTGCCAGCAGCTTGGGACAGTACTGCTACACCTTC. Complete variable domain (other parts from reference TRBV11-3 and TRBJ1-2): EAGVVQSPRYKIIEKKQPVAFWCNPISGHNTLYWYLQNLGQGPELLIRYENEEAVDDSQLPKDRFSAERLKGVDSTLKIQPAELGDSAVYLCASSLGQYCYTFGSGTRLTVV.

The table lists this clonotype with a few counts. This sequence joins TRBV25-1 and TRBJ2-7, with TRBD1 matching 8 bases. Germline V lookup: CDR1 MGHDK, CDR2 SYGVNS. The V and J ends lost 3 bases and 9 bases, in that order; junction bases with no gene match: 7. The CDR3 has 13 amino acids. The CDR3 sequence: CASSDRGHRVQYF. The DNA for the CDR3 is TGTGCCAGCAGTGACAGGGGGCATAGGGTGCAGTACTTC.

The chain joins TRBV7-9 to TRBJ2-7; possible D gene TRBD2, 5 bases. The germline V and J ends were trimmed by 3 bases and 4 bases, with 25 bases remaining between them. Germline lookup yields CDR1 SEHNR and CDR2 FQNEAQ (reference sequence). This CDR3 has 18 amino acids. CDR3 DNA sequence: TGTGCCAGCAGCTTTCCGCCAGACGGGAATGCCCTTTCTTACGAGCAGTACGTC. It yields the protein CASSFPPDGNALSYEQYV.

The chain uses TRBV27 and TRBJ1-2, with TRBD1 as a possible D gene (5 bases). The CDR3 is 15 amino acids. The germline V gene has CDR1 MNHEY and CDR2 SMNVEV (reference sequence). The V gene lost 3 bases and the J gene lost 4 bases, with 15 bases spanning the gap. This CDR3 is CASSFGAAESYGYTF. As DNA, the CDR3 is TGTGCCAGCAGTTTCGGGGCAGCCGAATCCTATGGCTACACCTTC.

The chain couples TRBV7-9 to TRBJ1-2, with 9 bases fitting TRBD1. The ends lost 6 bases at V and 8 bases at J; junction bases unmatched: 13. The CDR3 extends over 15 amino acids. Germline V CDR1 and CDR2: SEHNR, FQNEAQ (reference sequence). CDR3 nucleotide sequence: TGTGCCAGCAGTTCCCCCGGGACAGGGCGGGAAGGCTACACCTTC. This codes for CASSSPGTGREGYTF.

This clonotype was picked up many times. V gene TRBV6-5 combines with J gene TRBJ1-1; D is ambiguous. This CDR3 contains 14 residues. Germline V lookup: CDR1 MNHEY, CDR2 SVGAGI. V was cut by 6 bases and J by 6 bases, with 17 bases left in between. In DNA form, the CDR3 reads TGTGCCAGCAGACTTCCGTATGCGTCCGCTGAAGCTTTCTTT. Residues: CASRLPYASAEAFF.

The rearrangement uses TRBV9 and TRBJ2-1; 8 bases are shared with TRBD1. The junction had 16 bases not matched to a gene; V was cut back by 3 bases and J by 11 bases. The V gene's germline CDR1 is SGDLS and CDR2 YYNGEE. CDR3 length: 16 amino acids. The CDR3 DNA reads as TGTGCCAGCAGCGAGGGGGGCGGACAGGGAGAGGATAAGCAGTTCTTC. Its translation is CASSEGGGQGEDKQFF.

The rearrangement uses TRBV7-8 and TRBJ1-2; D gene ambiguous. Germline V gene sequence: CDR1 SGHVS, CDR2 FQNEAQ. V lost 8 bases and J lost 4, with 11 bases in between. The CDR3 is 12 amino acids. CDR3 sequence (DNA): TGTGCCAGCGGCGTTGGTGGCTATGGCTACACCTTC. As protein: CASGVGGYGYTF.

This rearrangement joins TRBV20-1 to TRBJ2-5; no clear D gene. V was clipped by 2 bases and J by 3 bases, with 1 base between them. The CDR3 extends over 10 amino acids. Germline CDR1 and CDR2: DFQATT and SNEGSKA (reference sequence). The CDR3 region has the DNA TGCAGTGCTAGAAAAGAGACCCAGTACTTC. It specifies CSARKETQYF.

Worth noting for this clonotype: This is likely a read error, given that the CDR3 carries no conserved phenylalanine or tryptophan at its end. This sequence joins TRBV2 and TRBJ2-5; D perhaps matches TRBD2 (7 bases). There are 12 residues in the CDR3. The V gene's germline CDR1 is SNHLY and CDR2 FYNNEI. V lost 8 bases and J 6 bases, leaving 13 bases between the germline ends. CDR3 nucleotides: TGTGCCAGCGGGGGGGCGGGCAAGACCCAGTACTAC. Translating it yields CASGGAGKTQYY.

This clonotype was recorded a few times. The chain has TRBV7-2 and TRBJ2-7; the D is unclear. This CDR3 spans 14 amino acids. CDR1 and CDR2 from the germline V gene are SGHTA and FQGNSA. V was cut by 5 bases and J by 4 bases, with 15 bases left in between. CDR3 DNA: TGTGCCAGCAGCCCAACCCTGGGCGCTTACGAGCAGTACTTC. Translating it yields CASSPTLGAYEQYF.

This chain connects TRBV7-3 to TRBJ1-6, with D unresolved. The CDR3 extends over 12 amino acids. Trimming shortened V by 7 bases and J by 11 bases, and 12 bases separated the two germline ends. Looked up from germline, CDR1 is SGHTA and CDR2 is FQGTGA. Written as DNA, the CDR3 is TGTGCCAGCACCACCTTACGAGCACCCCTCCACTTT. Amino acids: CASTTLRAPLHF.

The CDR3 nucleotides are TGTGCCATCAGGAACGGGACAGGTACAGATACGCAGTATTTT. Translated: CAIRNGTGTDTQYF. The gene calls are TRBV10-3 and TRBJ2-3, with 8 bases fitting TRBD1. This CDR3 is 14 amino acids long. Unmatched junction bases numbered 5, after V lost 6 bases and J lost 3 bases. Germline CDR1 reads ENHRY; CDR2 reads SYGVKD.

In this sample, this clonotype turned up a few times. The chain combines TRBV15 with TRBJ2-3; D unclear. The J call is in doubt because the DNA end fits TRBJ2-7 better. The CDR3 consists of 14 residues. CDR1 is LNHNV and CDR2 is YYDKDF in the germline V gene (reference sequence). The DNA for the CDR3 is TGTGCCACCAGCAGAGGCATCGAGCAAGATACGCAGTACTTC. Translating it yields CATSRGIEQDTQYF.

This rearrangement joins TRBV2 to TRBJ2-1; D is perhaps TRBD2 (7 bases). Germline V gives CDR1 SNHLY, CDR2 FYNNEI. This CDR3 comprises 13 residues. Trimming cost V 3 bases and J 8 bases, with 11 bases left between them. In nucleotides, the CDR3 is TGTGCCAGCAGTGATGGGGGGGCGCATGAGCAGTTCTTC. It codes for CASSDGGAHEQFF.

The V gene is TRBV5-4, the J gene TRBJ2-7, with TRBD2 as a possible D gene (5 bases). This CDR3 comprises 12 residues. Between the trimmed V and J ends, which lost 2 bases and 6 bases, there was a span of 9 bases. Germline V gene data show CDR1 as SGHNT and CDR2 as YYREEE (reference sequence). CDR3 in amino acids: CASSFTRAEQYV. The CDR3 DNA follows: TGTGCCAGCAGCTTTACTAGAGCCGAGCAGTACGTC.

CDR3 sequence (DNA): TGTGCCAGTAGGATACCTAGCGAGGCCTACAATGAGCAGCAGTACGTC. Its protein product is CASRIPSEAYNEQQYV. The chain carries TRBV19 and TRBJ2-7, with D possibly being TRBD2 (6 bases). This CDR3 has 16 residues. Trimming pared 6 bases from V and 8 bases from J, leaving 26 bases between. Germline V gene lookup returns CDR1 LNHDA and CDR2 SQIVND (reference sequence).

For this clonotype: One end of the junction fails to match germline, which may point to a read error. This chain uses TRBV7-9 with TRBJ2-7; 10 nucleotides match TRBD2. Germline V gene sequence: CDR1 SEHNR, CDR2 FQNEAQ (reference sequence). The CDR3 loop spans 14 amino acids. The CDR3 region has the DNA TGTGCCAGCAGCTTTAAAAGAAGCGGGGGGGACCAGGAGTTC. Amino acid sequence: CASSFKRSGGDQEF.

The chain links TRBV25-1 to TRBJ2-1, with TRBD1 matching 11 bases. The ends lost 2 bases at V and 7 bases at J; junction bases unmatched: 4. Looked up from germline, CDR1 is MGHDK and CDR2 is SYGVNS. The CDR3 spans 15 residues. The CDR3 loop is CASSEEDRGRNEQFF. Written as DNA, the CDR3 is TGTGCCAGCAGTGAAGAGGACAGGGGGCGTAATGAGCAGTTCTTC.

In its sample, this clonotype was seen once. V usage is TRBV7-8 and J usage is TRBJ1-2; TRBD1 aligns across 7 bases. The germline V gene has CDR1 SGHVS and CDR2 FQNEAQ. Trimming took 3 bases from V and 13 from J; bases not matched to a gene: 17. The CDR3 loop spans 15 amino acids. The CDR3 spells CASSFPPDGTAVSTF. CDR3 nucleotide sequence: TGTGCCAGCAGCTTTCCTCCAGACGGGACAGCTGTTTCCACCTTC. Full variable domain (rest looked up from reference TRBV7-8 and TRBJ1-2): GAGVSQSPRYKVAKRGQDVALRCDPISGHVSLFWYQQALGQGPEFLTYFQNEAQLDKSGLPSDRFFAERPEGSVSTLKIQRTQQEDSAVYLCASSFPPDGTAVSTFGSGTRLTVV.

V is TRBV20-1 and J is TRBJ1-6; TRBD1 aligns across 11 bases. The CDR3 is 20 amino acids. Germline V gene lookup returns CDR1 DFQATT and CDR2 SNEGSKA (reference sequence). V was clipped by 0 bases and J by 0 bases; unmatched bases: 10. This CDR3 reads CSARDGGTGGTSSYNSPLHF. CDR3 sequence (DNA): TGCAGTGCTAGAGATGGGGGGACAGGGGGTACAAGCTCCTATAATTCACCCCTCCACTTT.

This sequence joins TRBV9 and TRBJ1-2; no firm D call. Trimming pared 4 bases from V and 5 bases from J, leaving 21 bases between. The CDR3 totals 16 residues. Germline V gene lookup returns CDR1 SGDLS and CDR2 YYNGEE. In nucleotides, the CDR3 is TGTGCCAGCAGCTTAGAGTCCGACACGCTCGTATATGGCTACACCTTC. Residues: CASSLESDTLVYGYTF.